The 2 T cell receptor beta chains below all came from one sample that was sequenced in a study of T cell responses to AZD1222 COVID-19 vaccine. Profiling relied on immunoSEQ multiplex PCR, and the TCRdb table lists in-frame clones only, not all of them. The table has approximately 60,000 clones, 84% seen once; the top ten hold about 7%. The sequencing here drew on peripheral blood, taken on day 0 of AZD1222 vaccination. These receptors were collected from an adult in good health.

The chain carries TRBV6-1 and TRBJ2-1, with D tentatively TRBD1 (6 bases). The germline CDR1 and CDR2 sequences are MNHNS and SASEGT. Deletions cut 6 bases from V and 2 bases from J, with 11 bases between. This CDR3 is built from 14 residues. CDR3 sequence: CASRIGTPYNEQFF. CDR3 bases: TGTGCCAGCAGGATCGGGACACCCTACAATGAGCAGTTCTTC.

V gene TRBV28 combines with J gene TRBJ1-1; no clear D. The V end lost 6 bases, the J end lost 4 bases, and 12 bases lay between the germline ends. This CDR3 has 13 amino acids. The germline CDR1 and CDR2 sequences are MDHEN and SYDVKM. The CDR3 nucleotides are TGTGCCAGCAGCCGCGACACGGGCACTGAAGCTTTCTTT. It specifies CASSRDTGTEAFF.